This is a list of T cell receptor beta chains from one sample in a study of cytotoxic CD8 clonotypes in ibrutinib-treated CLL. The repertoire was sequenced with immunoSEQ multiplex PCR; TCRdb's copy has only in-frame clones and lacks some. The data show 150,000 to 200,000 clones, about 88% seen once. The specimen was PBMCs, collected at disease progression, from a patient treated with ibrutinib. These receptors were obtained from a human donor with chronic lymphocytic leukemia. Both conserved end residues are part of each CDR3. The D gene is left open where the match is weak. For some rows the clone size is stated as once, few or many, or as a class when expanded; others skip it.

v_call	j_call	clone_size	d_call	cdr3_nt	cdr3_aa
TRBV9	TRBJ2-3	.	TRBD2	TGTGCCAGCAGCGTAGACAGCGGGAGGGCCGCCGCAGATACGCAGTATTTT	CASSVDSGRAAADTQYF
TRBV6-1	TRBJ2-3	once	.	TGTGCCAGCAGTGTCCACCTAAGACGCACAGATACGCAGTATTTT	CASSVHLRRTDTQYF
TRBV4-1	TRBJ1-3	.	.	TGCGCCAGCAGCAAACCCGGGACAAGCTCTGGAAACACCATATATTTT	CASSKPGTSSGNTIYF
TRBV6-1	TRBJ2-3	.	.	TGTGCCAGCAGACGCGAGGTCCCCAGTACGCAGTATTTT	CASRREVPSTQYF
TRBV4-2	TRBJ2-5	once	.	TGTGCCAGCAGCTTCCTTTCCGCCGAAGAGACCCAGTACTTC	CASSFLSAEETQYF
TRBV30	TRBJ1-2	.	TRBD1	TGTGCCTGGGAAAAGAAGGGACAGGGACCTAACTATGGCTACACCTTC	CAWEKKGQGPNYGYTF
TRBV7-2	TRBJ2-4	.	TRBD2	TGTGCCAGCAGTCCTAGCGGGAGGGGCAAAAACATTCAGTACTTC	CASSPSGRGKNIQYF
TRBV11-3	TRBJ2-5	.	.	TGTGCCAGCAGCCGGGCCCGGGGGGAGACCCAGTACTTC	CASSRARGETQYF
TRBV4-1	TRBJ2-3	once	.	TGCGCCAGCAGCCGAGGTGGGGGCAACGCAGATACGCAGTATTTT	CASSRGGGNADTQYF
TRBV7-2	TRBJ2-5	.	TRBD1	TGTGCCAGCAGCTCCAGCGCCGGGACAGGGCGGACCCAGTACTTC	CASSSSAGTGRTQYF
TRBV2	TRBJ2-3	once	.	TGTGCCAGCAGTGGGGCCAGAGCTAGCACAGATACGCAGTATTTT	CASSGARASTDTQYF
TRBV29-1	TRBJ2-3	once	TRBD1	TGCAGCGTTGAAGTATGGACAGGGCCCGGAGATACGCAGTATTTT	CSVEVWTGPGDTQYF
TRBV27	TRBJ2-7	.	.	TGTGCCAGCAGCGTATCCGGCCCCCTGGAGCAGTACTTC	CASSVSGPLEQYF
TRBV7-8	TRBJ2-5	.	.	TGTGCCAGCAGCTCCACCTATAAAGAGACCCAGTACTTC	CASSSTYKETQYF
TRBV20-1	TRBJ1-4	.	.	TGCAGTGCCTCGGTGGGTGAAAAACTGTTTTTT	CSASVGEKLFF
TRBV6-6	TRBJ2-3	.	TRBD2	TGTGCCAGCAGCAAAGGACTAGCACGAAGCACAGATACGCAGTATTTT	CASSKGLARSTDTQYF
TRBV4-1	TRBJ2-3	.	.	TGCGCCAGCAGCTCCCAAACGACTAGTCGCACAGATACGCAGTATTTT	CASSSQTTSRTDTQYF
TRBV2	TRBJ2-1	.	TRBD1	TGTGCCAGCCACGACAGGGGGTCGTATAATGAGCAGTTCTTC	CASHDRGSYNEQFF
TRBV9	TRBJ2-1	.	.	TGTGCCAGCAGCGTAGGGGTCGGGAGCTACAATGAGCAGTTCTTC	CASSVGVGSYNEQFF
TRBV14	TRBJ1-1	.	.	TGTGCCAGCAGCCAAAGCTCAGGGAGCACTGAAGCTTTCTTT	CASSQSSGSTEAFF
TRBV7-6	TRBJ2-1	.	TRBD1	TGTGCCAGCAGCTTAGGAGGGGGCGCAAATGAGCAGTTCTTC	CASSLGGGANEQFF
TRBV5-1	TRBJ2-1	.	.	TGCGCCAGCAGCTTGGTGGCCCAAACGAATGAGCAGTTCTTC	CASSLVAQTNEQFF
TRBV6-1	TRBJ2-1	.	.	TGTGCCAGCAGTACTTTAGGGATCCCCGGGTATGAGCAGTTCTTC	CASSTLGIPGYEQFF
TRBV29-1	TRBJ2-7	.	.	TGCAGCACGGGACATTCGCGTCACGAGCAGTACTTC	CSTGHSRHEQYF
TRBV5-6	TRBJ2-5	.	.	TGTGCCAGCAGCTTGGCGATAGCTGGTGAGACCCAGTACTTC	CASSLAIAGETQYF
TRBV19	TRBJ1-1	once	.	TGTGCCAGTACCACCAACAGGGTAGCGGCTAATTTGAACACTGAAGCTTTCTTT	CASTTNRVAANLNTEAFF
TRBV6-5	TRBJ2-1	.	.	TGTGCCAGCAGACACCGACCAATCGCGGGTCAGTTCTTC	CASRHRPIAGQFF